The 28 T cell receptor beta chains reported below all come from one sample, sequenced in a study of control samples from healthy donors and cancer patients. This table comes from immunoSEQ multiplex PCR, and its TCRdb copy is limited to in-frame clones, with some not included. The sample lists under 200,000 clones, 95% to 96% occurring once. Sequenced sample: blood. These receptors were taken from a woman aged 25 to 39 in good health.

The V and J genes are TRBV28 and TRBJ1-1; D may be TRBD1 (5 bases). Germline CDR1 reads MDHEN; CDR2 reads SYDVKM. The CDR3 is made up of 14 amino acids. Trimming took 3 bases from V and 0 from J, leaving 8 bases between them. The CDR3 DNA reads TGTGCCAGCAGTTTCGGGGCTATGAACACTGAAGCTTTCTTT. It yields the protein CASSFGAMNTEAFF.

The chain recombines TRBV6-6 with TRBJ2-7; D possibly corresponds to TRBD2 (6 bases). The V end lost 10 bases, the J end lost 7 bases, and 26 bases lay between the germline ends. The germline V gene encodes CDR1 MNHNY and CDR2 SVGAGI (reference sequence). The CDR3 has 15 amino acids. DNA for the CDR3: TGTGCCATTTCTCCCGGGGGTGGGAGTCCTACGGAGCAGTACTTC. It codes for CAISPGGGSPTEQYF.

V and J are TRBV9 and TRBJ2-3; 7 bases agree with TRBD2. Germline lookup yields CDR1 SGDLS and CDR2 YYNGEE. Germline trimming cut 0 bases from V and 2 bases from J; bases unmatched to any gene: 6. The CDR3 covers 16 residues. DNA of the CDR3: TGTGCCAGCAGCGTAGAGGGCGGGGGAGCCACAGATACGCAGTATTTT. This encodes CASSVEGGGATDTQYF.

The chain recombines TRBV6-6 with TRBJ2-5; possible D gene TRBD2, 6 bases. V lost 8 bases to trimming and J lost 4 bases, with 20 bases between them. Germline V gene lookup returns CDR1 MNHNY and CDR2 SVGAGI (reference sequence). CDR3 size: 15 residues. The DNA of the CDR3 is TGTGCCAGCTCTCTTTCGGGGCGGGGTCTAGAGACCCAGTACTTC. As protein: CASSLSGRGLETQYF.

The rearrangement uses TRBV7-9 and TRBJ1-1; a weak D match, TRBD1 (5 bases). This CDR3 region has 13 residues. Germline CDR1 SEHNR, CDR2 FQNEAQ (reference sequence). The V end lost 4 bases, the J end lost 4 bases, and 10 bases lay between the germline ends. In nucleotides, the CDR3 is TGTGCCAGCAGCTACTCCGGGGCCACTGAAGCTTTCTTT. It yields the protein CASSYSGATEAFF.

The chain is built from TRBV6-5 and TRBJ2-7; D possibly corresponds to TRBD1 (5 bases). Germline loops: CDR1 MNHEY, CDR2 SVGAGI. The CDR3 runs to 13 residues. Trimming removed 4 bases at V and 1 base at J, with 8 bases between. CDR3 residues: CASSSTASYEQYF. Written as DNA, the CDR3 is TGTGCCAGCAGTTCGACAGCGTCCTACGAGCAGTACTTC.

The genes are TRBV5-1 and TRBJ2-3; 10 bases align to TRBD2. The germline CDR1 and CDR2 sequences are SGHRS and YFSETQ. The CDR3 consists of 17 residues. V lost 0 bases and J lost 2; bases outside the gene matches: 6. CDR3 residues: CASSLALAGGNTDTQYF. The CDR3 DNA sequence: TGCGCCAGCAGCTTGGCGTTAGCGGGGGGAAACACAGATACGCAGTATTTT.

The V gene is TRBV15, the J gene TRBJ2-7; D remains ambiguous. V was trimmed by 0 bases and J by 4 bases, leaving 7 bases between them. Germline V CDR1 and CDR2: LNHNV, YYDKDF (reference sequence). The CDR3 spans 13 residues. The CDR3 nucleotides read TGTGCCACCAGCAGAGATTTGACATACGAGCAGTACTTC. It codes for CATSRDLTYEQYF.

The chain links TRBV6-5 to TRBJ1-1, with D hard to call. Deletions cut 0 bases from V and 3 bases from J, with 11 bases between. Germline lookup yields CDR1 MNHEY and CDR2 SVGAGI. There are 15 residues in the CDR3. The CDR3 DNA reads TGTGCCAGCAGTTACTCAACCCGAGGAGACACTGAAGCTTTCTTT. It specifies CASSYSTRGDTEAFF.

V is TRBV7-2 and J is TRBJ1-1; D gene unclear. The CDR3 has 13 amino acids. The germline gives CDR1 SGHTA, CDR2 FQGNSA. Trimming cost V 5 bases and J 1 base, with 8 bases left between them. Here the CDR3 DNA reads TGTGCCAGCAGCCAACAGTGGAACACTGAAGCTTTCTTT. It specifies CASSQQWNTEAFF.

The V gene is TRBV7-8, the J gene TRBJ1-3; D is unclear. Germline CDR1 is SGHVS and CDR2 is FQNEAQ. Trimming took 1 base from V and 1 from J, leaving 11 bases between them. This CDR3 has 16 amino acids. The DNA for the CDR3 is TGTGCCAGCAGCTTAGTTTCGGCGGATTCTGGAAACACCATATATTTT. It translates to CASSLVSADSGNTIYF.

V usage is TRBV13 and J usage is TRBJ2-1; the match to TRBD1 covers 7 bases. CDR3 length: 16 residues. CDR1 and CDR2 (germline): PRHDT, FYEKMQ (reference sequence). J lost 7 bases, V lost 3 bases, and 12 bases had no gene match. The CDR3, as DNA: TGTGCCAGCAGCTTGGGAAGGGGGCTGGAGAAAAATGAGCAGTTCTTC. This gives the protein CASSLGRGLEKNEQFF. The variable domain in full, with the rest retrieved from reference TRBV13 and TRBJ2-1, is AAGVIQSPRHLIKEKRETATLKCYPIPRHDTVYWYQQGPGQDPQFLISFYEKMQSDKGSIPDRFSAQQFSDYHSELNMSSLELGDSALYFCASSLGRGLEKNEQFFGPGTRLTVL.

The chain employs TRBV19 and TRBJ1-4, with D unclear. V was pared by 2 bases and J by 1 base, with 5 bases between. This CDR3 is 14 amino acids long. The germline V gene encodes CDR1 LNHDA and CDR2 SQIVND (reference sequence). The CDR3 DNA reads as TGTGCCAGTAGTATAAGGAGAACTAATGAAAAACTGTTTTTT. Encoded protein: CASSIRRTNEKLFF.

The chain is built from TRBV5-1 and TRBJ1-4; the D gene is possibly TRBD1 (5 bases). Trimming pared 0 bases from V and 5 bases from J, leaving 8 bases between. CDR1 and CDR2 from the germline V gene are SGHRS and YFSETQ. The CDR3 spans 14 residues. The CDR3 here is CASSLDRPNEKLFF. The CDR3 DNA reads TGCGCCAGCAGCTTGGACAGGCCGAATGAAAAACTGTTTTTT.

The gene calls are TRBV19 and TRBJ2-2; 7 nucleotides line up with TRBD1. Germline trimming cut 6 bases from V and 1 base from J; bases unmatched to any gene: 8. Germline CDR1 reads LNHDA; CDR2 reads SQIVND (reference sequence). There are 16 residues in the CDR3. CDR3 amino acids: CASSAWTGLNTGELFF. For the CDR3, the DNA is TGTGCCAGTAGCGCCTGGACAGGACTGAACACCGGGGAGCTGTTTTTT.

The rearrangement links TRBV12-3 or TRBV12-4 to TRBJ1-2, with a possible D match to TRBD1 (6 bases). Trimming cost V 7 bases and J 2 bases, with 11 bases left between them. The CDR3 consists of 13 residues. CDR3 in amino acids: CASNLRGNYGYTF. The DNA for the CDR3 is TGTGCCAGCAACCTAAGGGGGAACTATGGCTACACCTTC.

The chain combines TRBV27 with TRBJ1-2, with D hard to call. V lost 3 bases and J lost 8, with 16 bases in between. There are 14 residues in the CDR3. CDR1 and CDR2 from the germline V gene are MNHEY and SMNVEV (reference sequence). The DNA for the CDR3 is TGTGCCAGCAGTTTGGCGCAGACGGTCGGCGGCTACACCTTC. Protein sequence: CASSLAQTVGGYTF.

The chain links TRBV12-5 to TRBJ2-2, with D possibly matching TRBD2 (5 bases). This CDR3 has 15 amino acids. Looked up from germline, CDR1 is LGHNT and CDR2 is FRNRAP. Trimming stripped 6 bases from V and 3 bases from J, with 14 bases between. The CDR3 nucleotides are TGTGCTAGTGGGGGCCGACAAGCGGACACCGGGGAGCTGTTTTTT. This codes for CASGGRQADTGELFF.

The CDR3 here is CASSSRGRGYGYTF. The CDR3 nucleotides are TGTGCCAGCAGTTCCAGGGGGCGGGGCTATGGCTACACCTTC. The chain employs TRBV28 and TRBJ1-2; 8 nucleotides agree with TRBD1. The CDR3 consists of 14 residues. The trim removed 4 bases at V and 4 bases at J, leaving 5 bases unmatched. Germline loops: CDR1 MDHEN, CDR2 SYDVKM.

The chain combines TRBV2 with TRBJ2-1, with TRBD2 matching 10 bases. Germline V gives CDR1 SNHLY, CDR2 FYNNEI. This CDR3 region has 16 residues. V shed 6 bases and J 7 bases; nucleotides not matched to a gene: 12. The CDR3 DNA reads as TGTGCCAGCAGGCATAGTCTAGCGGGAGTGGCGAATGAGCAGTTCTTC. Its translation: CASRHSLAGVANEQFF.

The V and J genes are TRBV4-1 and TRBJ1-4; D might be TRBD1 (5 bases). Per germline, CDR1 MGHRA and CDR2 YSYEKL. This CDR3 has 16 amino acids. The germline V and J ends were trimmed by 0 bases and 0 bases, with 8 bases remaining between them. CDR3 DNA: TGCGCCAGCAGCCAAGAGGGGGTTGCAACTAATGAAAAACTGTTTTTT. This gives the protein CASSQEGVATNEKLFF.

The chain recombines TRBV7-9 with TRBJ1-3; D remains unclear. The CDR3 consists of 14 residues. V lost 8 bases, J lost 4 bases, and 15 bases lay in between. The germline CDR1 and CDR2 sequences are SEHNR and FQNEAQ (reference sequence). DNA of the CDR3: TGTGCCAGCGCGGAGGAGTTCTTCGGAAACACCATATATTTT. Protein product: CASAEEFFGNTIYF.

V gene TRBV19 combines with J gene TRBJ2-7; a possible D gene is TRBD1 (5 bases). V gave up 1 base and J gave up 2 bases, with 9 bases separating them. Germline V gene sequence: CDR1 LNHDA, CDR2 SQIVND (reference sequence). This CDR3 spans 14 amino acids. The CDR3 is CASSIAGFAYEQYF. The CDR3 DNA follows: TGTGCCAGTAGTATAGCAGGGTTTGCCTACGAGCAGTACTTC.

Turning to this clone: Relative to the germline gene, one junction end is altered; a read error may explain this. The chain is built from TRBV7-7 and TRBJ2-2, with D possibly matching TRBD2 (6 bases). Germline V gene lookup returns CDR1 SSHAT and CDR2 FNYEAQ (reference sequence). The CDR3 is 16 residues long. CDR3 bases: TGTGCTAGCAGCTTAGTAGGCGGGGTAAACACCGGGGAGCTGTTTTTT. Its translation is CASSLVGGVNTGELFF.

The chain carries TRBV4-1 and TRBJ2-7; no reliable D call. Germline values: CDR1 MGHRA, CDR2 YSYEKL. CDR3 size: 16 residues. V was shortened by 0 bases and J by 1 base, with 13 bases between the two germline ends. The CDR3 nucleotides read TGCGCCAGCAGCCAAGATATCGGCTCCGGGTCCTACGAGCAGTACTTC. Translating gives CASSQDIGSGSYEQYF.

The rearrangement uses TRBV24-1 and TRBJ1-5, with 8 bases that match TRBD1. CDR1 and CDR2 (germline): KGHDR, SFDVKD. Trimming cost V 2 bases and J 7 bases; bases outside gene matches: 6. The CDR3 contains 15 residues. The CDR3 reads CATSDSQGVRQPQHF. CDR3 nucleotide sequence: TGTGCCACCAGTGATTCACAGGGGGTGAGGCAGCCCCAGCATTTT.

J is TRBJ2-3 and V is TRBV27, with 9 positions matching TRBD2. Germline V CDR1 and CDR2: MNHEY, SMNVEV (reference sequence). V trimming: 0 bases; J trimming: 4 bases; junction bases outside the gene matches: 8. The CDR3 covers 17 residues. The CDR3 is CASSLSLWGLAPDTQYF. The CDR3 bases are TGTGCCAGCAGTTTATCGTTGTGGGGACTAGCACCAGATACGCAGTATTTT.

This clone was recorded only once. V and J are TRBV30 and TRBJ2-1; unclear D gene. Germline loops: CDR1 GTSNPN, CDR2 SVGIG (reference sequence). Trimming took 3 bases from V and 1 from J, leaving 13 bases between them. There are 15 residues in the CDR3. CDR3 sequence: CAWRGDVFSYNEQFF. In nucleotides, the CDR3 is TGTGCCTGGAGGGGCGATGTTTTTTCCTACAATGAGCAGTTCTTC.